This T cell receptor beta chain comes out of a study of blood T cells in healthy people across ages. There are a few counts of this clonotype. There are 13 residues in the CDR3. Trimming pared 3 bases from V and 6 bases from J, leaving 12 bases between. From germline, CDR1 is MGHRA and CDR2 YSYEKL. Then a second PCR, running about 6 to 12 cycles, was carried out with a sample-barcoded 5' primer and a J-beta primer mix. TCRdb redid the calling of the 5' RACE reads with MiXCR, one entry per CDR3 protein. This table has fewer than 1 million distinct CDR3 sequences, roughly 44% appearing once. Sequencing was done on a sample of blood. This sequence joins TRBV4-1 and TRBJ2-7; D unclear. This clonotype was obtained from a man aged 55 to 70 in good health. The DNA of the CDR3 is TGCGCCAGCAGCCACGACGTGGATTTCGAGCAGTACTTC. Amino acids: CASSHDVDFEQYF.